This T cell receptor beta chain is from a study of cytomegalovirus exposure and HLA in healthy donors (dated by TCRdb to the late 2010s). Some background on the complete study: A later analysis indicated that the 120 or so validation repertoires were generated on the platform also employed for the approximately 700 repertoires of the first cohort. The study was designed to test whether signatures of past pathogen exposure could be identified by cataloging public T cell receptors. To predict cytomegalovirus infection status, the study combined high-throughput TCR immunosequencing, statistical association of individual TCRs with disease status, and machine learning. A separate validation cohort of roughly 130 different subjects was used in addition to the roughly 700-subject first cohort.

The method was the immunoSEQ multiplex PCR assay. The source study handled its data this way. A statistical classification framework was developed to diagnose cytomegalovirus status using the catalog of TCR beta chain sequences. Sourced from immuneACCESS, this table was stored by TCRdb with only in-frame sequences that have V and J called. A share of the clones is absent; for the studies checked, an unresolved V gene accounts for under half, and the remainder has no known explanation. V and J calls and clone size are as listed in that table; D and trimming were resolved from the DNA. Present in this sample are roughly 350,000 clones, 80% to 90% of which were seen just once. The ten largest clones take up about 0.8% of the sample. Cut back by 3 bases and 8 bases, the V and J ends lie 13 bases apart. CDR1 and CDR2, per the germline V gene, are MNHEY and SVGAGI. Taken from cysteine to phenylalanine, the CDR3 has 13 residues. The kept DNA is CDR3 alone, 39 bases in frame from the first base.

Donors formed part of the validation cohort, which comprised about 120 subjects and was distinct from the first cohort of under 850 subjects. Points the paper makes about the study in general: A later analysis had no HLA typing for the validation cohort, so co-occurrence there was scored across all 110 or so repertoires. A few of the identified cytomegalovirus-associated TCR beta chains were confirmed in vitro to be specific for cytomegalovirus antigens. A later analysis found that TCRs clustered in the first cohort also tended to co-occur in the 120 or so validation repertoires, with 90% to 95% of cluster scores above 0. It was suggested by the authors that the approach could potentially be generalized to other disease states and immunological phenotypes. Cytomegalovirus status was reported to be diagnosed by the classifier with high specificity and sensitivity in both the original and validation cohorts. The study gave a list of more than 150 TCR beta chains associated with cytomegalovirus. Most TCR sequences were observed very rarely across donors, whereas some public TCRs were present in many individuals.

About this clone: Its antigen has not been determined. Qualities for individual bases were not recorded, and no much larger clone is one base off.

The sequence joins TRBV6-5 to TRBJ1-2; the D gene is perhaps TRBD1, from 6 matching bases. Sequenced material: PBMCs. This sequence was found in a young woman in good health and CMV-seronegative. The DNA sequence is as follows: TGTGCCAGCAGTTATCGGGGGGCAAGGGGCTACACCTTC. Translated, this gives CASSYRGARGYTF.